The source of this T cell receptor (beta chain) is a study of blood T cell repertoires in COVID-19. Profiled with immunoSEQ multiplex PCR; TCRdb holds only in-frame clones, not every one. The sample carries about 370,000 clones, over 75% recorded once. Germline loops: CDR1 SGHNT, CDR2 YENEEA. Between the trimmed V and J ends, which lost 3 bases and 9 bases, there was a span of 18 bases. The CDR3 has 15 amino acids. This chain uses TRBV11-3 with TRBJ2-1, with a possible D match to TRBD1 (7 bases). Sequenced material: PBMCs or T cells enriched from blood (not recorded which). This receptor was obtained from a man in his late teens or twenties who had recovered from COVID-19. The CDR3 bases are TGTGCCAGCAGCTTTCAGGGGGGCTCTTGGGGTGAGCAGTTCTTC. Translating it yields CASSFQGGSWGEQFF.